This T cell receptor beta chain was found in a study of metastatic and nonmetastatic thyroid tumors. Germline V gives CDR1 SNHLY, CDR2 FYNNEI. V gave up 3 bases and J gave up 11 bases, with 17 bases separating them. The CDR3 has 13 amino acids. Patients had received no treatment of any kind before thyroid surgery. Via MiXCR, TCRdb re-called the PCR reads. Of more than 40,000 clones listed, roughly 16% are singletons. This clone appeared once. Sequenced: blood. The receptor comes from a female donor with papillary thyroid cancer or a benign thyroid nodule (not recorded which). Some clones in this sample may be carry-over from other donors' samples. The chain employs TRBV2 and TRBJ2-7; perhaps TRBD2 as D (5 bases). The CDR3 spells CASSDQVGWEKYF. The CDR3 DNA reads as TGTGCCAGCAGTGACCAAGTAGGGTGGGAGAAGTACTTC.